The TCR beta chain described here comes from a study of T cell changes during pregnancy in multiple sclerosis. Measured with immunoSEQ multiplex PCR; TCRdb has only the in-frame clones, and not every one. Altogether some 41,000 clones are present, 80% to 90% being singletons, with the ten largest covering 0.95% to 1.5%. V gave up 4 bases and J gave up 3 bases; unmatched junction bases: 5. The CDR3 has 15 amino acids. From germline, CDR1 is KGHSH and CDR2 LQKENI. The sample in question was CD4+ T cells from peripheral blood mononuclear cells, obtained after pregnancy. This chain links TRBV18 with TRBJ1-2, with 10 bases fitting TRBD1. The sequence was collected from a female donor with multiple sclerosis, enrolled in a pregnancy study. The DNA for the CDR3 is TGTGCCAGCTCACTAGGACAGGGGGAGTACTATGGCTACACCTTC. Its translation: CASSLGQGEYYGYTF.